These 11 T cell receptor beta chains share one sample of origin, sequenced in a study of blood T cell repertoires in COVID-19. Profiling relied on immunoSEQ multiplex PCR, and the TCRdb table lists in-frame clones only, not all of them. Of about 420,000 clones in the sample, 70% to 90% were seen once. What was sequenced was peripheral blood. These receptors were taken from a man younger than 35 with COVID-19, enrolled during active disease.

The gene calls are TRBV7-6 and TRBJ2-2, with D possibly matching TRBD2 (5 bases). V lost 1 base to trimming and J lost 3 bases, with 15 bases between them. Germline loops: CDR1 SGHVS, CDR2 FNYEAQ. This CDR3 contains 17 residues. The CDR3: CASSLGPSGLDTGELFF. The CDR3 bases are TGTGCCAGCAGCTTAGGACCCTCGGGGTTGGACACCGGGGAGCTGTTTTTT.

This clone showed up just a few times. V is TRBV2 and J is TRBJ1-2; no firm D call. Trimming removed 6 bases at V and 8 bases at J, with 13 bases between. In germline, CDR1 is SNHLY, CDR2 FYNNEI. The CDR3 covers 12 residues. Here the CDR3 DNA reads TGTGCCAGCAGAATCACATCGCCCGGCTACACCTTC. Translation gives CASRITSPGYTF.

V and J are TRBV18 and TRBJ2-2; 11 bases are shared with TRBD1. Germline trimming cut 3 bases from V and 6 bases from J; bases unmatched to any gene: 12. The CDR3 is 18 amino acids. Looked up from germline, CDR1 is KGHSH and CDR2 is LQKENI. The CDR3 DNA follows: TGTGCCAGCTCACCTCGTCAAACCGGGACAGGGGGAGCCGGGGAGCTGTTTTTT. Its translation: CASSPRQTGTGGAGELFF.

The CDR3 is CASSYRVGKLFF. The CDR3 nucleotides are TGTGCCAGCAGTTACAGGGTGGGAAAACTGTTTTTT. The gene calls are TRBV12-3 or TRBV12-4 and TRBJ1-4; weak D call: TRBD1 (6 bases). The CDR3 is made up of 12 amino acids. V was pared by 4 bases and J by 10 bases, with 10 bases between.

The rearrangement joins TRBV7-9 to TRBJ2-3; D call uncertain. V was clipped by 5 bases and J by 1 base, with 7 bases between them. The CDR3 runs to 13 residues. Germline V CDR1 and CDR2: SEHNR, FQNEAQ (reference sequence). Written as DNA, the CDR3 is TGTGCCAGCAGCGACCAGGGCACAGATACGCAGTATTTT. Its translation is CASSDQGTDTQYF. The full variable domain, in which reference TRBV7-9 and TRBJ2-3 provide the parts outside the CDR3, is DTGVSQNPRHKITKRGQNVTFRCDPISEHNRLYWYRQTLGQGPEFLTYFQNEAQLEKSRLLSDRFSAERPKGSFSTLEIQRTEQGDSAMYLCASSDQGTDTQYFGPGTRLTVL.

This sequence joins TRBV5-3 and TRBJ1-2; possibly TRBD1 for D (5 bases). TRBV5-3 is given ORF status, its function remaining uncertain. The V end was cut by 0 bases, the J end by 4 bases, with 13 bases between. The CDR3 extends over 15 amino acids. CDR3 protein: CARSLEDTVSYGYTF. CDR3 sequence (DNA): TGTGCCAGAAGCTTGGAGGACACCGTGAGCTATGGCTACACCTTC.

CDR3 nucleotide sequence: TGCGCCAGCAGCTTGGCCGGGGGAACCTACGAGCAGTACTTC. It specifies CASSLAGGTYEQYF. This chain connects TRBV5-1 to TRBJ2-7; weak D call: TRBD2 (6 bases). CDR1 is SGHRS, CDR2 YFSETQ, per germline. The CDR3 has 14 amino acids. Deletions cut 0 bases from V and 2 bases from J, with 9 bases between.

The V gene is TRBV24-1, the J gene TRBJ1-1; D possibly corresponds to TRBD1 (5 bases). Germline assignment: CDR1 KGHDR and CDR2 SFDVKD. Deletions cut 7 bases from V and 6 bases from J, with 14 bases between. The CDR3 is 13 residues long. This chain's CDR3 is CATRHRGNAEAFF. DNA for the CDR3: TGTGCCACCAGACATAGGGGAAACGCTGAAGCTTTCTTT.

This chain joins TRBV20-1 and TRBJ2-3; D remains unclear. Germline V gene lookup returns CDR1 DFQATT and CDR2 SNEGSKA (reference sequence). The CDR3 runs 11 residues. The V and J ends lost 6 bases and 5 bases respectively, with 9 bases between them. The chain's CDR3 is CSAPAGDTQYF. The CDR3 DNA is TGCAGTGCGCCGGCAGGAGATACGCAGTATTTT.

The chain links TRBV27 to TRBJ2-2; TRBD2 might be the D (5 bases). The CDR3 has 14 amino acids. CDR1 MNHEY and CDR2 SMNVEV come from the germline V gene (reference sequence). V was pared by 6 bases and J by 1 base, with 9 bases between. DNA of the CDR3: TGTGCCAGCAGCCCGGACTTGAACACCGGGGAGCTGTTTTTT. Translation gives CASSPDLNTGELFF.

The J gene is TRBJ2-3, the V gene TRBV11-3; 7 nucleotides line up with TRBD2. This CDR3 comprises 17 residues. V dropped 5 bases and J dropped 0; count of bases not matched to a gene: 11. Germline CDR1 is SGHNT and CDR2 is YENEEA. The CDR3 DNA follows: TGTGCCAGCAGCCCTGGTATCAGTAGCGGGAGCACAGATACGCAGTATTTT. Amino acid sequence: CASSPGISSGSTDTQYF.